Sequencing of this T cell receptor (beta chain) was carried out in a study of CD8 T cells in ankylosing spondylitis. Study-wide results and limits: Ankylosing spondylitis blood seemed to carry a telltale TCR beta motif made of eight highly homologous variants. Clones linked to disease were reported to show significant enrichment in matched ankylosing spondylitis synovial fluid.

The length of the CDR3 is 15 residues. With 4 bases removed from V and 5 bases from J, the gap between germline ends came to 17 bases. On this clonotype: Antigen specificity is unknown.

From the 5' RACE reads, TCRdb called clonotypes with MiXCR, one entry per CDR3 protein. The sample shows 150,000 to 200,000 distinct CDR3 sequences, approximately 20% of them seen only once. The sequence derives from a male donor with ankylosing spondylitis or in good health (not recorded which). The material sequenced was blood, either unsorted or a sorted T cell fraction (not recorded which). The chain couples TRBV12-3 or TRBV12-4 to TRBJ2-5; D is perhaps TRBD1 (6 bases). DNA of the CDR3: TGTGCCAGCAGTTCCAGGAAAACAGGGAAGGAGACCCAGTACTTC. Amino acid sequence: CASSSRKTGKETQYF.